A selection of T cell receptor beta chains follows, all from one sample in a study of blood T cell repertoires in COVID-19. TCRdb's table, derived via immunoSEQ multiplex PCR, lists solely in-frame clones and lacks some. The data show some 300,000 clones, with roughly 89% seen just once and 1.5% to 2% held by the top ten. Sequenced: PBMCs or T cells enriched from blood (not recorded which). The receptor set was obtained from a woman aged 40 to 50 who had recovered from COVID-19. Both conserved end residues are part of each CDR3. D genes are given only for firm matches. Size tells how often a clone was seen (once, few, many) or the class of an expanded clone, and some rows leave it out.

CDR3 DNA | CDR3 protein | D gene | V gene | clone size | J gene
TGTGCCATCAGTAGGGACAGGGTGGGCTATGGCTACACCTTC | CAISRDRVGYGYTF | TRBD1 | TRBV10-3 | once | TRBJ1-2
TGTGCTAGTGGCCCACGCGGGACAGGGCTTCGGGAGACCCAGTACTTC | CASGPRGTGLRETQYF | TRBD1 | TRBV12-5 | . | TRBJ2-5
TGTGCCAGCAGTCCCGGGACAGCTAGCAATCAGCCCCAGCATTTT | CASSPGTASNQPQHF | TRBD1 | TRBV6-5 | . | TRBJ1-5
TGCGCCAGCAGCCAAGACGTCGGTAGCGGGAGGTCGGGGGGTGGGTACAATGAGCAGTTCTTC | CASSQDVGSGRSGGGYNEQFF | TRBD2 | TRBV4-3 | . | TRBJ2-1
TGTGCCAGCAGCCAAGCTGGGGCCATGAACACTGAAGCTTTCTTT | CASSQAGAMNTEAFF | . | TRBV3-1/TRBV3-2 | . | TRBJ1-1
TGTGCCAGCAGCCCCCGGGGCGCGGGGGGGGCTTACAATGAGCAGTTCTTC | CASSPRGAGGAYNEQFF | TRBD2 | TRBV3-1/TRBV3-2 | . | TRBJ2-1
TGTGCCAGCAGCGCCACAGGGGGGGGTGAAAAACTGTTTTTT | CASSATGGGEKLFF | TRBD1 | TRBV9 | . | TRBJ1-4
TGTGCCAGCAGGACAGGGGTTGACTATGGCTACACCTTC | CASRTGVDYGYTF | TRBD1 | TRBV2 | once | TRBJ1-2
TGTGCCTGGAGTCGCAAGTCCGGGACAGCCGTCCAAGAGACCCAGTACTTC | CAWSRKSGTAVQETQYF | TRBD1 | TRBV30 | few | TRBJ2-5
TGTGCCAGCAGTTCGCTTTTGGGACAGGGGGCGTCTCATGAGCAGTTCTTC | CASSSLLGQGASHEQFF | TRBD1 | TRBV7-3 | . | TRBJ2-1
TGTGCCAGCAGCCAAGAGCTAGCGGGAGTTCCAGATACGCAGTATTTT | CASSQELAGVPDTQYF | TRBD2 | TRBV3-1/TRBV3-2 | . | TRBJ2-3
TGTGCCAGCAGGACAGGGAACTCTGGAAACACCATATATTTT | CASRTGNSGNTIYF | TRBD1 | TRBV6-5 | . | TRBJ1-3
TGCGCCAGCAGCCAAGATGACAGGGGGTTGAACACTGAAGCTTTCTTT | CASSQDDRGLNTEAFF | TRBD1 | TRBV4-3 | once | TRBJ1-1
TGTGCCAGCAGTTCTCGCGGCGGCACGCAGTATTTT | CASSSRGGTQYF | . | TRBV11-3 | . | TRBJ2-3
TGTGCCAGCAGCCATCGACAAAACGCTAACTATGGCTACACCTTC | CASSHRQNANYGYTF | . | TRBV9 | . | TRBJ1-2
TGTGCCAGCAGCCAAGATTGGGCTAGCGGGAGGGCCGGTGAGCAGTTCTTC | CASSQDWASGRAGEQFF | TRBD2 | TRBV3-1/TRBV3-2 | . | TRBJ2-1
TGCGCCAGCAGCGAGAGCGTGGTTAACACCGGGGAGCTGTTTTTT | CASSESVVNTGELFF | . | TRBV5-1 | . | TRBJ2-2
TGTGCCAGCAGTTACGGGCGGGGGCCCTACGAGCAGTACTTC | CASSYGRGPYEQYF | . | TRBV6-2/TRBV6-3 | . | TRBJ2-7
TGTGCCAGCAGTCTTGGGCATAGGGGGGGGCAGTTCTTC | CASSLGHRGGQFF | . | TRBV12-3/TRBV12-4 | . | TRBJ2-1
TGCGCCAGCAGCCAAGAAACTAGCGGAGGGGGCACCGGGGAGCTGTTTTTT | CASSQETSGGGTGELFF | TRBD2 | TRBV4-3 | . | TRBJ2-2
TGTGCCAGCAGCTTCGCAGGGATGAACACTGAAGCTTTCTTT | CASSFAGMNTEAFF | . | TRBV11-2 | . | TRBJ1-1
TGTGCCTGGAGTGAAGGAGGGAACCTCTACGAGCAGTACTTC | CAWSEGGNLYEQYF | . | TRBV30 | . | TRBJ2-7
TGTGCCAGCAGTCACCCGGGACTAGCGGGGGGCCCAGATACGCAGTATTTT | CASSHPGLAGGPDTQYF | TRBD2 | TRBV2 | . | TRBJ2-3
TGTGCCAGCAGCTTGGACACTTCTTCACCCCTCCACTTT | CASSLDTSSPLHF | . | TRBV7-3 | once | TRBJ1-6
TGTGCCAGCAGCTCCCTCGACGGAGTAGTCTACGAGCAGTACTTC | CASSSLDGVVYEQYF | . | TRBV7-8 | . | TRBJ2-7
TGTGCCAGCAGTTACGAGGCGGTTCCCGCCTACAATGAGCAGTTCTTC | CASSYEAVPAYNEQFF | . | TRBV6-5 | . | TRBJ2-1
TGCAGCACCCGTTGGGGGGGAGGGGCGGTGAACACTGAAGCTTTCTTT | CSTRWGGGAVNTEAFF | . | TRBV29-1 | . | TRBJ1-1
TGCAGTGCTAGTAGGGGGACAGGGGGCTCTAATTCACCCCTCCACTTT | CSASRGTGGSNSPLHF | TRBD1 | TRBV20-1 | . | TRBJ1-6
TGTGCCAGCAGCCGGCTGACTAGCGGTTCCTACGAGCAGTACTTC | CASSRLTSGSYEQYF | TRBD2 | TRBV7-9 | . | TRBJ2-7
TGTGCCAGCTCTCCGGGGGGGGGCGCGGCCACTGAAGCTTTCTTT | CASSPGGGAATEAFF | . | TRBV18 | . | TRBJ1-1
TGTGCCAGCAGCCGAGATTCTAGCGGGGATACGCAGTATTTT | CASSRDSSGDTQYF | TRBD2 | TRBV7-9 | . | TRBJ2-3
TGTGCCAGCAGCTTAGTCCAGCGGGAGGCCGGGGAGCTGTTTTTT | CASSLVQREAGELFF | TRBD2 | TRBV7-8 | few | TRBJ2-2
TGTGCCAGCAGCTTATATGGGGGGATGAACACTGAAGCTTTCTTT | CASSLYGGMNTEAFF | . | TRBV7-2 | once | TRBJ1-1
TGCGCCAGCACCGTACAGGGGGTGCCGTCCTCGAACACTGAAGCTTTCTTT | CASTVQGVPSSNTEAFF | TRBD1 | TRBV5-1 | once | TRBJ1-1
TGTGCCAGCTCACTTGGACTCGAAAACACCATATATTTT | CASSLGLENTIYF | . | TRBV18 | few | TRBJ1-3
TGCGCCAGCAGCCAAGAATGGCAGGGCGGGAGGGGCTACACCTTC | CASSQEWQGGRGYTF | . | TRBV4-1 | . | TRBJ1-2
TGTGCCAGCAGCTTAGGCCGATCAGTCAATCAGCCCCAGCATTTT | CASSLGRSVNQPQHF | . | TRBV13 | . | TRBJ1-5
TGTGCCAGCAGCCCGACTAGCGGGGGAGGCTCCTACAATGAGCAGTTCTTC | CASSPTSGGGSYNEQFF | TRBD2 | TRBV5-6 | . | TRBJ2-1
TGCGCCAGCAGCCAATTGGCCGGGACAGGGAACACCGGGGAGCTGTTTTTT | CASSQLAGTGNTGELFF | TRBD1 | TRBV4-3 | . | TRBJ2-2
TGTGCCAGCAGTGAAGCACAGGGCGACTATGGCTACACCTTC | CASSEAQGDYGYTF | . | TRBV6-1 | once | TRBJ1-2
TGTGCCTGGAGTCCGGGACAGATCTACGAGCAGTACTTC | CAWSPGQIYEQYF | TRBD1 | TRBV30 | . | TRBJ2-7
TGTGCCAGCAGCCGAGGGACAGACGGCTACACCTTC | CASSRGTDGYTF | . | TRBV21-1 | . | TRBJ1-2
TGCGCCAGCAGCCAAGGGTACAGGGGGTATTACGAGCAGTACTTC | CASSQGYRGYYEQYF | TRBD1 | TRBV4-3 | . | TRBJ2-7
TGTGCCAGCAGTTTAAACGGGGGGCAGCCCCAGCATTTT | CASSLNGGQPQHF | . | TRBV27 | . | TRBJ1-5
TGTGCCAGCAGTGTAGCGGGAGGAGGTAACATTCAGTACTTC | CASSVAGGGNIQYF | TRBD2 | TRBV2 | . | TRBJ2-4
TGTGCCAGCAGCGTAGATGGACAGACCCATCAGCCCCAGCATTTT | CASSVDGQTHQPQHF | . | TRBV9 | . | TRBJ1-5
TGCGCCAGCAGCTTGGCGGGACAGTCGAGATGGGGAAAGTTAGGCGATGGCTACACCTTC | CASSLAGQSRWGKLGDGYTF | TRBD1 | TRBV5-1 | few | TRBJ1-2
TGTGCCAGCAGCGTACTAGCGGGGGTTCAAGAGACCCAGTACTTC | CASSVLAGVQETQYF | TRBD2 | TRBV9 | . | TRBJ2-5
TGTGCCAGCAGCCAACAGGCAGGTAGCACAGATACGCAGTATTTT | CASSQQAGSTDTQYF | . | TRBV4-2 | . | TRBJ2-3
TGCAGGGTCAGGTTTAACACTGAAGCTTTCTTT | CRVRFNTEAFF | . | TRBV20-1 | once | TRBJ1-1
TGTGCCAGCAGCGACCACAGGGCCAATTCCTACGAGCAGTACTTC | CASSDHRANSYEQYF | . | TRBV2 | . | TRBJ2-7
TGTGCCAGCAGCTCAAGGGGGCCCGGTGGGGCCAACGTCCTGACTTTC | CASSSRGPGGANVLTF | TRBD1 | TRBV11-2 | once | TRBJ2-6